The 10 T cell receptor beta chains given below trace back to one sample, sequenced in a study of blood T cell repertoires in COVID-19. Method: immunoSEQ multiplex PCR; TCRdb's copy keeps in-frame clones and lacks some. The sample holds 150,000 to 200,000 clones; around 75% are singletons and the top ten take over 11%. The sequenced material came from peripheral blood. All receptors come from a woman older than 75 with acute or convalescent COVID-19.

This clone appeared once. This rearrangement joins TRBV18 to TRBJ1-2, with D perhaps TRBD1 (5 bases). Per germline, CDR1 KGHSH and CDR2 LQKENI. The CDR3 is 14 amino acids. Deletions cut 2 bases from V and 0 bases from J, with 7 bases between. Here the CDR3 reads CASSPDSSNYGYTF. The CDR3 DNA follows: TGTGCCAGCTCACCAGACAGCTCTAACTATGGCTACACCTTC.

This rearrangement joins TRBV6-5 to TRBJ2-3; the D gene is possibly TRBD1 (6 bases). The CDR3 loop spans 15 amino acids. CDR1 is MNHEY and CDR2 is SVGAGI in the germline V gene. The V end lost 5 bases, the J end lost 2 bases, and 14 bases lay between the germline ends. The CDR3 sequence is CASSKTRGYTDTQYF. The CDR3 DNA sequence: TGTGCCAGCAGTAAGACCAGGGGATACACAGATACGCAGTATTTT.

This chain joins TRBV28 and TRBJ1-2; 8 nucleotides align to TRBD1. Trimming took 5 bases from V and 8 from J; bases not matched to a gene: 7. The CDR3 spans 13 residues. CDR1 and CDR2 (germline): MDHEN, SYDVKM. CDR3 in amino acids: CASSLRGREGYTF. Here the CDR3 DNA reads TGTGCCAGCAGTCTCAGGGGGCGCGAAGGCTACACCTTC.

Only a few counts were recorded for this clone. V and J are TRBV15 and TRBJ1-6; D remains unclear. The CDR3 length is 14 residues. Germline CDR1 is LNHNV and CDR2 is YYDKDF (reference sequence). Trimming stripped 0 bases from V and 7 bases from J, with 7 bases between. The CDR3 loop is CATSRDRRNSPLHF. The CDR3 DNA reads TGTGCCACCAGCAGAGATCGCAGAAATTCACCCCTCCACTTT.

The rearrangement links TRBV28 to TRBJ2-2, with 7 bases identical to TRBD2. The length of the CDR3 is 16 residues. Per germline, CDR1 MDHEN and CDR2 SYDVKM. V was clipped by 8 bases and J by 2 bases; unmatched bases: 11. CDR3: CASLPGASGNTGELFF. CDR3 sequence (DNA): TGTGCCAGCCTCCCTGGGGCTAGCGGTAACACCGGGGAGCTGTTTTTT.

The chain's CDR3 is CASSLDRLSGANVLTF. As DNA, the CDR3 is TGTGCCAGCAGCTTAGATCGTCTCTCTGGGGCCAACGTCCTGACTTTC. This rearrangement joins TRBV7-2 to TRBJ2-6; D unclear. V shed 1 base and J shed 0 bases, with 7 bases lying between them. The V gene's germline CDR1 is SGHTA and CDR2 FQGNSA. CDR3 length equals 16 residues.

In its sample, this clone was seen once. The chain couples TRBV18 to TRBJ1-1, with D possibly matching TRBD1 (5 bases). Trimming stripped 2 bases from V and 4 bases from J, with 14 bases between. CDR3 length equals 15 residues. Germline V CDR1 and CDR2: KGHSH, LQKENI. CDR3 bases: TGTGCCAGCTCACCATGGGACTCCGGAGGCACTGAAGCTTTCTTT. Its protein product is CASSPWDSGGTEAFF.

V and J are TRBV27 and TRBJ2-7; TRBD1 is a possible D gene (6 bases). Per the germline V gene, CDR1 is MNHEY and CDR2 is SMNVEV (reference sequence). V shed 5 bases and J shed 2 bases, with 13 bases lying between them. The CDR3 is made up of 14 amino acids. CDR3 sequence: CASSNGQFPYEQYF. CDR3 coding DNA: TGTGCCAGCAGTAACGGACAGTTCCCCTACGAGCAGTACTTC.

V is TRBV18 and J is TRBJ2-1; D possibly corresponds to TRBD2 (5 bases). V dropped 2 bases and J dropped 6 bases, with 11 bases sitting between them. The germline V gene encodes CDR1 KGHSH and CDR2 LQKENI. The CDR3 covers 14 residues. The DNA for the CDR3 is TGTGCCAGCTCACCAGCCAATAGCGTCAATGAGCAGTTCTTC. It specifies CASSPANSVNEQFF.

J is TRBJ1-5 and V is TRBV19; no definite D call. This CDR3 spans 14 amino acids. V was cut by 7 bases and J by 4 bases, with 14 bases left in between. Per the germline V gene, CDR1 is LNHDA and CDR2 is SQIVND (reference sequence). CDR3 loop: CASKPPGANQPQHF. The CDR3 DNA sequence: TGTGCCAGTAAGCCTCCGGGAGCTAATCAGCCCCAGCATTTT.